This T cell receptor beta chain was found in a study of blood T cell repertoires in COVID-19. For the study at large: From T cells, B-cell-depleted T cells, or PBMCs came the material, which was cDNA or gDNA.

The germline gives CDR1 LGHDT, CDR2 YNNKEL (reference sequence). CDR3 length: 16 amino acids. Trimming pared 1 base from V and 0 bases from J, leaving 10 bases between. The data were produced by immunoSEQ multiplex PCR, yet TCRdb's version contains in-frame clones alone and is incomplete. This sample yields about 260,000 clones, of which about 87% are seen a single time; roughly 3.9% belongs to the top ten. The chain is built from TRBV3-1 (or the pseudogene TRBV3-2) and TRBJ2-1; possibly TRBD2 for D (5 bases). This clonotype was sampled from a woman aged 35 to 49 with acute or convalescent COVID-19. The sequenced material came from peripheral blood. The CDR3, as DNA: TGTGCCAGCAGCCAAGGAGAGGGCCCCTCCTACAATGAGCAGTTCTTC. The encoded protein is CASSQGEGPSYNEQFF.